What follows are 12 T cell receptor beta chains derived from one specimen sequenced in a study of T-cell memory formation after mild COVID-19. TCRdb passed the 5' RACE reads through MiXCR, listing each CDR3 protein once. Of roughly 150,000 distinct CDR3 sequences in the sample, around 15% were seen once. The source material was PBMCs or a T cell subset sorted from them (not recorded which). The receptors originated from an adult woman who had mild COVID-19 (a few samples of this study predate the infection). Cell type and time point are not known.

A few counts support this clonotype. The rearrangement uses TRBV7-9 and TRBJ1-1; 7 bases are a match to TRBD1. J gave up 0 bases and V 5 bases, and 6 bases lay outside the gene matches. Looked up from germline, CDR1 is SEHNR and CDR2 is FQNEAQ (reference sequence). The CDR3 is 15 residues long. The CDR3 DNA reads TGTGCCAGCAGCCCTATGACAGGGATGAACACTGAAGCTTTCTTT. As protein: CASSPMTGMNTEAFF. The full variable domain, completed using reference TRBV7-9 and TRBJ1-1, is DTGVSQNPRHKITKRGQNVTFRCDPISEHNRLYWYRQTLGQGPEFLTYFQNEAQLEKSRLLSDRFSAERPKGSFSTLEIQRTEQGDSAMYLCASSPMTGMNTEAFFGQGTRLTVV.

This clonotype has more than one count but fewer than ten. The chain joins TRBV19 to TRBJ2-1; 7 nucleotides match TRBD1. V trimming: 4 bases; J trimming: 8 bases; junction bases outside the gene matches: 11. The germline gives CDR1 LNHDA, CDR2 SQIVND (reference sequence). The CDR3 loop spans 15 amino acids. CDR3 nucleotides: TGTGCCAGTAGTAATAGCAGGGGGTGGTATGATGAGCAGTTCTTC. Amino acids: CASSNSRGWYDEQFF. Complete variable domain (other parts from reference TRBV19 and TRBJ2-1): DGGITQSPKYLFRKEGQNVTLSCEQNLNHDAMYWYRQDPGQGLRLIYYSQIVNDFQKGDIAEGYSVSREKKESFPLTVTSAQKNPTAFYLCASSNSRGWYDEQFFGPGTRLTVL.

This clonotype was counted only a few times. The gene calls are TRBV7-9 and TRBJ2-4, with D maybe TRBD2 (6 bases). The CDR3 extends over 17 amino acids. Looked up from germline, CDR1 is SEHNR and CDR2 is FQNEAQ (reference sequence). Trimming pared 4 bases from V and 2 bases from J, leaving 18 bases between. The CDR3 DNA reads TGTGCCAGCAGCTGGATCGGAACCCGGGACTCCAAAAACATTCAGTACTTC. As protein: CASSWIGTRDSKNIQYF.

This clonotype was seen a few times. The chain employs TRBV28 and TRBJ2-5; D is perhaps TRBD2 (5 bases). The V end lost 3 bases, the J end lost 1 base, and 9 bases lay between the germline ends. The CDR3 runs to 14 residues. From germline, CDR1 is MDHEN and CDR2 SYDVKM. The CDR3 nucleotides read TGTGCCAGCAGTTTGATTAGCGCCCAAGAGACCCAGTACTTC. This encodes CASSLISAQETQYF.

This clonotype appeared a few times. This chain uses TRBV6-5 with TRBJ2-1, with 12 bases fitting TRBD2. The germline gives CDR1 MNHEY, CDR2 SVGAGI. V lost 1 base to trimming and J lost 5 bases; unmatched junction nucleotides: 12. This CDR3 is 19 amino acids long. The CDR3 nucleotides are TGTGCCAGCAGTTACTTCGGCGTAGCTAGCGGGAGGGACAACAATGAGCAGTTCTTC. Encoded protein: CASSYFGVASGRDNNEQFF.

This clonotype was counted only a few times. The genes are TRBV9 and TRBJ1-1; D is unresolved. The V end was cut by 1 base, the J end by 4 bases, with 11 bases between. Germline V gene lookup returns CDR1 SGDLS and CDR2 YYNGEE. This CDR3 contains 14 residues. The CDR3 protein is CASSVIQDGTEAFF. DNA for the CDR3: TGTGCCAGCAGCGTAATCCAGGATGGCACTGAAGCTTTCTTT.

CDR3 bases: TGCGCCAGCAGCTTGGGCCTAGCGGGAGCGGATGCCTCCTACGAGCAGTACTTC. Protein product: CASSLGLAGADASYEQYF. The gene calls are TRBV5-1 and TRBJ2-7, with TRBD2 matching 10 bases. This CDR3 comprises 18 residues. V dropped 0 bases and J dropped 0; count of bases not matched to a gene: 9. In germline, CDR1 is SGHRS, CDR2 YFSETQ.

This clonotype ranks as medium-sized. The J gene is TRBJ2-7, the V gene TRBV9, with 8 bases that match TRBD1. V trimming: 3 bases; J trimming: 4 bases; junction bases outside the gene matches: 6. The CDR3 has 14 residues. CDR1 is SGDLS and CDR2 is YYNGEE in the germline V gene. In DNA, the CDR3 is TGTGCCAGCAGCGCATGGGGACAGGTTTACGAGCAGTACTTC. This sequence encodes CASSAWGQVYEQYF.

This clonotype was detected a few times. The chain carries TRBV6-2 or TRBV6-3 and TRBJ2-3; 8 bases align to TRBD1. Trimming removed 6 bases from V and 4 bases from J; junction bases left unmatched: 6. Germline V gene lookup returns CDR1 MNHEY and CDR2 SVGEGT. This CDR3 has 14 residues. The CDR3 region is CASRSGGSSDTQYF. The CDR3, as DNA: TGTGCCAGCAGGTCAGGGGGCTCGTCAGATACGCAGTATTTT.

This rearrangement joins TRBV7-2 to TRBJ1-2; 9 bases fit TRBD1. Germline-derived CDR1 and CDR2 are SGHTA and FQGNSA. V gave up 5 bases and J gave up 4 bases; unmatched junction bases: 14. The CDR3 has 17 amino acids. The DNA of the CDR3 is TGTGCCAGCAGCCCGCTTAAACGACAGGGGGTCGGCTATGGCTACACCTTC. Amino acids: CASSPLKRQGVGYGYTF. Based on the CDR3 plus reference TRBV7-2 and TRBJ1-2, the full variable domain is GAGVSQSPSNKVTEKGKDVELRCDPISGHTALYWYRQSLGQGLEFLIYFQGNSAPDKSGLPSDRFSAERTGGSVSTLTIQRTQQEDSAVYLCASSPLKRQGVGYGYTFGSGTRLTVV.

This clonotype was recorded a few times. V gene TRBV20-1 combines with J gene TRBJ1-5; 10 bases are shared with TRBD1. V lost 5 bases to trimming and J lost 7 bases; unmatched junction nucleotides: 8. CDR1 and CDR2 from the germline V gene are DFQATT and SNEGSKA (reference sequence). The CDR3 totals 14 residues. The CDR3 region is CSAVDRGTGQPQHF. The CDR3 DNA reads TGCAGTGCTGTGGACAGGGGGACGGGACAGCCCCAGCATTTT.

The sample holds a few counts of this clonotype. The V and J genes are TRBV5-5 and TRBJ2-1; TRBD2 agrees at 7 bases. This CDR3 spans 15 amino acids. The trim removed 2 bases at V and 6 bases at J, leaving 8 bases unmatched. Germline V lookup: CDR1 SGHKS, CDR2 YYEKEE (reference sequence). The CDR3 sequence: CASSFGLAGLNEQFF. The CDR3 nucleotides are TGTGCCAGCAGCTTTGGGTTAGCGGGCCTCAATGAGCAGTTCTTC.